This T cell receptor (beta chain) was recorded in a study of T cells in Graves' hyperthyroidism and ophthalmopathy. Amplified TCR beta CDR3 regions derived from RNA transcripts. During a first-round RT-PCR of the TCR CDR3, the HTBI primer set was used. TCRdb independently ran MiXCR on the multiplex PCR reads; one entry per CDR3 protein. Of around 190,000 distinct CDR3 sequences detected, roughly a sixth appear once; the ten largest clones hold more than 50%. Between the trimmed V and J ends, which lost 0 bases and 11 bases, there was a span of 16 bases. This CDR3 is built from 14 residues. Per the germline V gene, CDR1 is MGHRA and CDR2 is YSYEKL. This clonotype showed up many times.

This rearrangement joins TRBV4-1 to TRBJ1-1; no definite D call. The TCR originated in a woman aged 45-65 years with Graves' hyperthyroidism. Source material: blood. CDR3 coding DNA: TGCGCCAGCAGCCAAGATCGATGGGCACCAAGTGCTTTCTTT. Its protein is CASSQDRWAPSAFF.